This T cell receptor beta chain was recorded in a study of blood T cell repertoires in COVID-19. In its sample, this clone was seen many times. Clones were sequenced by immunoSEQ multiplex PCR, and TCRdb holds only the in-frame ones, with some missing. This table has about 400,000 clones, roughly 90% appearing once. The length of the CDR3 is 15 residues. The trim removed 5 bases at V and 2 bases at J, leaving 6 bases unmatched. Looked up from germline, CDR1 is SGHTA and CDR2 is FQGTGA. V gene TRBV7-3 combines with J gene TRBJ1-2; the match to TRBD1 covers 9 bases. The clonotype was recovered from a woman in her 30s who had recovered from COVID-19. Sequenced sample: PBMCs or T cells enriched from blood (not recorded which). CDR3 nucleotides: TGTGCCAGCAGCAATCTCGGGACAGGGAACTATGGCTACACCTTC. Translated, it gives CASSNLGTGNYGYTF.